The rows below give T cell receptor beta chains drawn from one sample of a study of shared clonotypes between healthy human individuals. Clones were read by immunoSEQ multiplex PCR, and TCRdb kept only the in-frame ones, dropping some. The profile shows over a million clones, approximately 78% of them singletons. The sequenced material came from memory CD4+ T cells from PBMCs. These receptor sequences come from a man younger than 35 in good health. Some clones in this sample may be carry-over from other donors' samples. Both conserved end residues are part of each CDR3. D genes are given only for firm matches.

j_gene: TRBJ2-1; d_gene: TRBD2; v_gene: TRBV4-1; CDR3nt: TGCGCCAGCAGCCACTTCCCCGCGGCGGGAGACACCTACAATGAGCAGTTCTTC; CDR3aa: CASSHFPAAGDTYNEQFF
j_gene: TRBJ2-2; d_gene: -; v_gene: TRBV28; CDR3nt: TGTGCCAGCAGGTTGTACACCGGGGAGCTGTTTTTT; CDR3aa: CASRLYTGELFF
j_gene: TRBJ1-2; d_gene: -; v_gene: TRBV28; CDR3nt: TGTGCCAGCAGTTTAAGGTCTGCCTCACCGAGGGGCTACACCTTC; CDR3aa: CASSLRSASPRGYTF
j_gene: TRBJ2-6; d_gene: -; v_gene: TRBV7-3; CDR3nt: TGTGCCAGCAGCCCAGCCCCAGCCTGGGGCTCCGGGGCCAACGTCCTGACTTTC; CDR3aa: CASSPAPAWGSGANVLTF
j_gene: TRBJ2-7; d_gene: TRBD1; v_gene: TRBV28; CDR3nt: TGTGCCAGCAGTCCGTATCCGGGACAGGGTAGTTACGAGCAGTACTTC; CDR3aa: CASSPYPGQGSYEQYF
j_gene: TRBJ2-3; d_gene: -; v_gene: TRBV9; CDR3nt: TGTGCCAGCAGCCCCCGTGCCGTCCCGGTGAGCACAGATACGCAGTATTTT; CDR3aa: CASSPRAVPVSTDTQYF
j_gene: TRBJ2-1; d_gene: TRBD2; v_gene: TRBV20-1; CDR3nt: TGCAGTGCTACCCTGGGGGGGGAGCAGTTCTTC; CDR3aa: CSATLGGEQFF
j_gene: TRBJ1-5; d_gene: -; v_gene: TRBV27; CDR3nt: TGTGCCAGCAGTCCCCAGGGTAGCAATCAGCCCCAGCATTTT; CDR3aa: CASSPQGSNQPQHF
j_gene: TRBJ2-5; d_gene: -; v_gene: TRBV29-1; CDR3nt: TGCAGCCCCAACCGGACAGCCCGCCAAGAGACCCAGTACTTC; CDR3aa: CSPNRTARQETQYF
j_gene: TRBJ2-7; d_gene: -; v_gene: TRBV15; CDR3nt: TGTGCCACCAGCAGAGAGCCTACGAGCTCCTACGAGCAGTACTTC; CDR3aa: CATSREPTSSYEQYF
j_gene: TRBJ1-2; d_gene: -; v_gene: TRBV30; CDR3nt: TGTGCCTGGAGTGATGAGACTTCTAACTATGGCTACACCTTC; CDR3aa: CAWSDETSNYGYTF
j_gene: TRBJ2-5; d_gene: -; v_gene: TRBV30; CDR3nt: TGTGCCTGGAGTGCCGCGCGAGAGACCCAGTACTTC; CDR3aa: CAWSAARETQYF
j_gene: TRBJ1-5; d_gene: -; v_gene: TRBV7-9; CDR3nt: TGTGCCAGCAGCCCCCAGGCACATCAGCCCCAGCATTTT; CDR3aa: CASSPQAHQPQHF
j_gene: TRBJ2-1; d_gene: -; v_gene: TRBV7-3; CDR3nt: TGTGCCAGCAGCAGCACCCCCCACAATGAGCAGTTCTTC; CDR3aa: CASSSTPHNEQFF
j_gene: TRBJ2-4; d_gene: -; v_gene: TRBV7-2; CDR3nt: TGTGCCAGCAGCTTAGCGCAGGGGTTTCTGTACATTCAGTACTTC; CDR3aa: CASSLAQGFLYIQYF
j_gene: TRBJ2-2; d_gene: -; v_gene: TRBV7-9; CDR3nt: TGTGCCAGCAGCCCATGGGACATCGACACCGGGGAGCTGTTTTTT; CDR3aa: CASSPWDIDTGELFF
j_gene: TRBJ2-7; d_gene: -; v_gene: TRBV30; CDR3nt: TGTGCCTGGGGAGGGCTACGCTCCTACGAGCAGTACTTC; CDR3aa: CAWGGLRSYEQYF
j_gene: TRBJ1-2; d_gene: -; v_gene: TRBV2; CDR3nt: TGTGCCAGCAGTGACCAGGGAACCATATGGAGTGGCTACACCTTC; CDR3aa: CASSDQGTIWSGYTF
j_gene: TRBJ1-1; d_gene: -; v_gene: TRBV19; CDR3nt: TGTGCCAGTATTTTGAGGCCGAACACTGAAGCTTTCTTT; CDR3aa: CASILRPNTEAFF
j_gene: TRBJ1-5; d_gene: TRBD1; v_gene: TRBV28; CDR3nt: TGTGCCAGCAGTTCGGGACAGGGTCCACAGCATTTT; CDR3aa: CASSSGQGPQHF
j_gene: TRBJ2-3; d_gene: -; v_gene: TRBV7-3; CDR3nt: TGTGCCAGCAGCTTCGACGGAAACACAGATACGCAGTATTTT; CDR3aa: CASSFDGNTDTQYF
j_gene: TRBJ1-1; d_gene: TRBD1; v_gene: TRBV9; CDR3nt: TGTGCCAGCAGCGCGTACGGACAGGGGGTGACTGAAGCTTTCTTT; CDR3aa: CASSAYGQGVTEAFF